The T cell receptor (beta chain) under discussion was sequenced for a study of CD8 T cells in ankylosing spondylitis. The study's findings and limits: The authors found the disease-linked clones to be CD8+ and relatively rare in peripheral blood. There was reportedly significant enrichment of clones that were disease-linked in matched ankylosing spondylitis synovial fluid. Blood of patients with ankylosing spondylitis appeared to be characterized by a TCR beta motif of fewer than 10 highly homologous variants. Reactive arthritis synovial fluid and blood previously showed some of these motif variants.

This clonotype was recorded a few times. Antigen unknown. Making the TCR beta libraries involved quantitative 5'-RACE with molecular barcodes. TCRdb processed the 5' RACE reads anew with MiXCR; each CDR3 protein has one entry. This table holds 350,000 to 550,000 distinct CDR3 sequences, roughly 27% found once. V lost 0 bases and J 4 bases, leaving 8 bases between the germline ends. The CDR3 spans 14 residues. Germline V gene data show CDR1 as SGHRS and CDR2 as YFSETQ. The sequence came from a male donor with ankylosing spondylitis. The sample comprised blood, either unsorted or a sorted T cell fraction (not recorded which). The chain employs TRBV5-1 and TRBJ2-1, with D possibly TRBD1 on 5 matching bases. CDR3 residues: CASSLAGMYNEQFF. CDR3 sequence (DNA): TGCGCCAGCAGCTTGGCAGGGATGTACAATGAGCAGTTCTTC.